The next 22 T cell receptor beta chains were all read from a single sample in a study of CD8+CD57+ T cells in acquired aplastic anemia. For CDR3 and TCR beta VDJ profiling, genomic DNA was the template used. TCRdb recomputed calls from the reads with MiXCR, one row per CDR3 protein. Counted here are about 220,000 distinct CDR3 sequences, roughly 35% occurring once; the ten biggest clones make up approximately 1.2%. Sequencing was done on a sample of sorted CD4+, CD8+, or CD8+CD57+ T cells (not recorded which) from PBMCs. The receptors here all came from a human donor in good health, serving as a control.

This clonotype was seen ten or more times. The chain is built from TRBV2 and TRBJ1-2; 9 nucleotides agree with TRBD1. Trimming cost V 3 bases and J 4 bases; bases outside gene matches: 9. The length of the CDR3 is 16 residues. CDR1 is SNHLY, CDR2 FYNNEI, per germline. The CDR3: CASSDPRGQGSYGYTF. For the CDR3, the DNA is TGTGCCAGCAGTGACCCCAGGGGACAGGGCTCCTATGGCTACACCTTC.

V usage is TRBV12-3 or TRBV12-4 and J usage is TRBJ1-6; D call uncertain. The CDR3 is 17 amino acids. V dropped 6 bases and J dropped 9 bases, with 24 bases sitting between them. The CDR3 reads CASSLTGPGRYSSPLHF. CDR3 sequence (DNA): TGTGCCAGCAGCTTAACTGGACCGGGCCGCTACTCTTCACCCCTCCACTTT.

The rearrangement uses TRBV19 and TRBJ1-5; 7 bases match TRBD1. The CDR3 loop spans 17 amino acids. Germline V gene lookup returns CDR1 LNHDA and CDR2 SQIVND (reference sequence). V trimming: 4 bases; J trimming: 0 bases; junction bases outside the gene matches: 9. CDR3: CASSTGTVSNSNQPQHF. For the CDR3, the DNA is TGTGCCAGTAGTACAGGGACAGTAAGCAATAGCAATCAGCCCCAGCATTTT. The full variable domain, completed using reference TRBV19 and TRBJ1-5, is DGGITQSPKYLFRKEGQNVTLSCEQNLNHDAMYWYRQDPGQGLRLIYYSQIVNDFQKGDIAEGYSVSREKKESFPLTVTSAQKNPTAFYLCASSTGTVSNSNQPQHFGDGTRLSIL.

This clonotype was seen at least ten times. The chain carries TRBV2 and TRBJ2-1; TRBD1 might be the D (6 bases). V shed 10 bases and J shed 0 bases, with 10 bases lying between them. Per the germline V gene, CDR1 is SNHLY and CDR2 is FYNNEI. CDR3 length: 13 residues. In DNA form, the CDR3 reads TGTGCCACCGGGACAAGCTCCTACAATGAGCAGTTCTTC. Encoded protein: CATGTSSYNEQFF.

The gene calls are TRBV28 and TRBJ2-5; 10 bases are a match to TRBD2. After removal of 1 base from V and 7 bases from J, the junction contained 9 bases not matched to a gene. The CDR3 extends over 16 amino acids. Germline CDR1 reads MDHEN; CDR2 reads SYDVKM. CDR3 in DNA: TGTGCCAGCAGTTTATCCTCTAGCGGGAGAATCGGGACCCAGTACTTC. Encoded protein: CASSLSSSGRIGTQYF. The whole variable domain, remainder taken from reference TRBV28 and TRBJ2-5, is DVKVTQSSRYLVKRTGEKVFLECVQDMDHENMFWYRQDPGLGLRLIYFSYDVKMKEKGDIPEGYSVSREKKERFSLILESASTNQTSMYLCASSLSSSGRIGTQYFGPGTRLLVL.

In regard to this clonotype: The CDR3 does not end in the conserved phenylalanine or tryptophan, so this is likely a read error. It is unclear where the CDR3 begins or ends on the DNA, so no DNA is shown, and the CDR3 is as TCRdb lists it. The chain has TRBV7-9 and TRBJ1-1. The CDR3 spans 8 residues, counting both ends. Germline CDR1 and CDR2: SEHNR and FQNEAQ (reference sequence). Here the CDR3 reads CASSSPRR.

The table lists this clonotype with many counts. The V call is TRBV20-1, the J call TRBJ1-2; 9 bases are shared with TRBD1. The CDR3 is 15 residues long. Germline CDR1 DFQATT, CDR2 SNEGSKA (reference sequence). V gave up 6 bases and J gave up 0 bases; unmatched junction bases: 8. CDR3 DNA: TGCAGTGCATACGACAGGGGGAGTACTAACTATGGCTACACCTTC. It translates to CSAYDRGSTNYGYTF.

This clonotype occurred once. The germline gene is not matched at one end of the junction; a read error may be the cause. The chain's CDR3 is CASSFGLAGGTQYF. The DNA of the CDR3 is TGCGCCAGCAGCTTCGGTCTAGCGGGGGGGACCCAGTACTTC. The chain has TRBV2 and TRBJ2-5; TRBD2 agrees at 11 bases. Germline assignment: CDR1 SNHLY and CDR2 FYNNEI. CDR3 length equals 14 residues.

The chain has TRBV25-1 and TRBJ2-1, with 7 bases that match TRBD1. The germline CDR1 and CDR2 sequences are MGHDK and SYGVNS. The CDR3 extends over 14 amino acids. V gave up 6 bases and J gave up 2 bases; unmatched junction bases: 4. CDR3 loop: CASRRQGPYNEQFF. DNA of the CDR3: TGTGCCAGCAGGAGACAGGGTCCCTACAATGAGCAGTTCTTC.

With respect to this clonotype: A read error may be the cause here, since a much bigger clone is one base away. The chain's CDR3 is CASSRYRDSNGQFF. In DNA form, the CDR3 reads TGTGCCAGCAGCCGATACAGGGACTCCAATGGGCAGTTCTTC. The chain links TRBV14 to TRBJ2-1; D may match TRBD1 or TRBD2 (6 bases each). This CDR3 is 14 amino acids long. The germline V gene has CDR1 SGHDN and CDR2 FVKESK.

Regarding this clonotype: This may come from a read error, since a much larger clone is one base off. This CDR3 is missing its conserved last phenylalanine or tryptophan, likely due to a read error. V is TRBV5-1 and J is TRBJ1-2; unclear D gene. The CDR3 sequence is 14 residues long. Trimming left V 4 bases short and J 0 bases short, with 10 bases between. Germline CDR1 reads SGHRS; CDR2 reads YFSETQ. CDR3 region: CASSLFTANYGYTS. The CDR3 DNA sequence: TGCGCCAGCAGCCTTTTTACGGCTAACTATGGCTACACCTCC.

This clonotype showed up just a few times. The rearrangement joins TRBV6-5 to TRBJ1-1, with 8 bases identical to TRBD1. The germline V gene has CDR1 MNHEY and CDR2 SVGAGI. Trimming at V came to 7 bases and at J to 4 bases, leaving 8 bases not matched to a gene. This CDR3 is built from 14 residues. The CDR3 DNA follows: TGTGCCAGCATTTCCAGGGGGCTGGTCACTGAAGCTTTCTTT. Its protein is CASISRGLVTEAFF.

The CDR3 sequence: CASSQVAEQYF. For the CDR3, the DNA is TGTGCCAGCAGCCAAGTGGCGGAGCAGTACTTC. The chain carries TRBV3-1 and TRBJ2-7; no clear D gene. The V and J ends lost 1 base and 7 bases respectively, with 5 bases between them. Germline assignment: CDR1 LGHDT and CDR2 YNNKEL (reference sequence). CDR3 length equals 11 residues.

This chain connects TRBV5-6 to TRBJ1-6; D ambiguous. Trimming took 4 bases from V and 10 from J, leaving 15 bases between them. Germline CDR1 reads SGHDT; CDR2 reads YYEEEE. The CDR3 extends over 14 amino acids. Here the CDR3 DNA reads TGTGCCAGCAGCCTAGGGCCGGTGGGGTCACCCCTCCACTTT. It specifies CASSLGPVGSPLHF.

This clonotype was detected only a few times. The CDR3 region has the DNA TGCAGTGCTAGAGACCCTAGCGGGAGGGTATGGGGGGGCAGGACAGATACGCAGTATTTT. Translated: CSARDPSGRVWGGRTDTQYF. The chain couples TRBV20-1 to TRBJ2-3; 12 bases match TRBD2. Trimming at V came to 0 bases and at J to 3 bases, leaving 16 bases not matched to a gene. Germline CDR1 is DFQATT and CDR2 is SNEGSKA (reference sequence). This CDR3 has 20 amino acids.

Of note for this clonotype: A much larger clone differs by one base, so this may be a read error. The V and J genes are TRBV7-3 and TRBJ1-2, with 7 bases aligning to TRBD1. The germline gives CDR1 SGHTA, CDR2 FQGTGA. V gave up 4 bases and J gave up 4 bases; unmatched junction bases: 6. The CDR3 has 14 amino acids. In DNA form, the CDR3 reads TGTGCCAGCAGCTCCGACGACAGGGCCTATGGCTACACCTTC. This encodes CASSSDDRAYGYTF.

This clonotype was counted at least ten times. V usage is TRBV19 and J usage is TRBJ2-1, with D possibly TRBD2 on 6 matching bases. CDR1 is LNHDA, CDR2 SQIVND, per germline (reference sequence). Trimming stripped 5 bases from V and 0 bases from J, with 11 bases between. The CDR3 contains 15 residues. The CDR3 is CASSVDGGSYNEQFF. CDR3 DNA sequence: TGTGCCAGTAGTGTGGACGGGGGCTCCTACAATGAGCAGTTCTTC.

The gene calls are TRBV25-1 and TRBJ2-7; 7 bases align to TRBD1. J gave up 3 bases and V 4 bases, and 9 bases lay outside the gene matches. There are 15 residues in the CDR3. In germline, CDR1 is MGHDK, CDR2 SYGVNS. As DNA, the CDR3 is TGTGCCAGCAGTGCAACGGGACAGCCAGTCTACGAGCAGTACTTC. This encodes CASSATGQPVYEQYF.

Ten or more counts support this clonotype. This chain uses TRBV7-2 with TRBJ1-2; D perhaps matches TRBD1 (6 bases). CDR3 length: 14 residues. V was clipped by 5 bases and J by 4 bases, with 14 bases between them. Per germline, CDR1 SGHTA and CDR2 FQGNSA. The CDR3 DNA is TGTGCCAGCAGCAAACACAGGGACGCCTATGGCTACACCTTC. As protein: CASSKHRDAYGYTF.

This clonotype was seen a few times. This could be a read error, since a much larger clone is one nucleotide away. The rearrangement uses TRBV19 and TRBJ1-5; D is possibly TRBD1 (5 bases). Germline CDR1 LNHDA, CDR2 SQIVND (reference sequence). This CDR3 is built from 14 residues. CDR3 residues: CASSKTRDQQPKHF. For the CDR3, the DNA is TGTGCCAGTAGTAAGACCCGGGACCAACAGCCCAAGCATTTT.

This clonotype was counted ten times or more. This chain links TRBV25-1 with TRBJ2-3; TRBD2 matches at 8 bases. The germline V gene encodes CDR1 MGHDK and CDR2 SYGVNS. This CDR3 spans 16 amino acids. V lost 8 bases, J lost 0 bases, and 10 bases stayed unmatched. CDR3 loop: CASGPGGAQSTDTQYF. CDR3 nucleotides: TGTGCCAGCGGTCCCGGGGGGGCCCAAAGCACAGATACGCAGTATTTT.

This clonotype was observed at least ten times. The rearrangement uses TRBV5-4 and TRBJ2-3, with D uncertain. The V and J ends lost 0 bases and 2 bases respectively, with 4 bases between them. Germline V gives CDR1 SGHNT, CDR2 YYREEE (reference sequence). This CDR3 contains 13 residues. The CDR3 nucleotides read TGTGCCAGCAGCTTGGGAACCACAGATACGCAGTATTTT. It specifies CASSLGTTDTQYF.